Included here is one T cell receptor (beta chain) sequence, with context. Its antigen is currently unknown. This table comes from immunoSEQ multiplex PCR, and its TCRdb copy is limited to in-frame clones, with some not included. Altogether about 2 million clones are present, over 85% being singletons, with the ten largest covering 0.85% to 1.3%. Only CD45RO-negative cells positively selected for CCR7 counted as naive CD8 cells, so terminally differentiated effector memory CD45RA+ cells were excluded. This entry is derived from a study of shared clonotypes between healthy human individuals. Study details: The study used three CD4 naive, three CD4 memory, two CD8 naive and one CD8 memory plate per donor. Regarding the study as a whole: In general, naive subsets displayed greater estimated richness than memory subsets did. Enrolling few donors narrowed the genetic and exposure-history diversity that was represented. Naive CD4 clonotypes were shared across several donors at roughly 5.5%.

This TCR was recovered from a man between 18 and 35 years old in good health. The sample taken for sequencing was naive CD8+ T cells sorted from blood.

The DNA for the CDR3 is TGCGCCAGCAGCCAAGCGGTCGCCCGGGAACAGCCATCCTACGAGCAGTACTTC. Translation: CASSQAVAREQPSYEQYF. This chain joins TRBV4-3 and TRBJ2-7, with D possibly being TRBD2 (5 bases). CDR1 and CDR2 from the germline V gene are LGHNA and YSLEER. The CDR3 has 18 residues. V lost 1 base and J 1 base, leaving 20 bases between the germline ends.